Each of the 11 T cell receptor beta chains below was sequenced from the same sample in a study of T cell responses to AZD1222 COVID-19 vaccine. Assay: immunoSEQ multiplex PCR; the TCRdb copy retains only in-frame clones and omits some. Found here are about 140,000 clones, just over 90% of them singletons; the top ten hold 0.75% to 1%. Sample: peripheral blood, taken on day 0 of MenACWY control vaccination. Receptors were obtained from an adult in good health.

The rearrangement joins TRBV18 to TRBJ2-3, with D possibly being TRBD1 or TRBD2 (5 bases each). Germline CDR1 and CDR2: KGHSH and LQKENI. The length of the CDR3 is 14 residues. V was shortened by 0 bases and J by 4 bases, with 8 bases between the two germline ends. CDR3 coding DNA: TGTGCCAGCTCACCACCAGGGACCTCAGATACGCAGTATTTT. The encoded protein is CASSPPGTSDTQYF. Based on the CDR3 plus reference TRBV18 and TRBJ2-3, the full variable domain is NAGVMQNPRHLVRRRGQEARLRCSPMKGHSHVYWYRQLPEEGLKFMVYLQKENIIDESGMPKERFSAEFPKEGPSILRIQQVVRGDSAAYFCASSPPGTSDTQYFGPGTRLTVL.

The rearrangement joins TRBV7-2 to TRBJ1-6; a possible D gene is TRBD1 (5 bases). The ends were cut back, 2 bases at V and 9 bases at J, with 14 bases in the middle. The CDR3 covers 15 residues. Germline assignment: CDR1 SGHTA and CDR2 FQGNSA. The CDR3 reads CASSLKGQEGSPLHF. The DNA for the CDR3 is TGTGCCAGCAGCTTAAAGGGGCAGGAAGGTTCACCCCTCCACTTT.

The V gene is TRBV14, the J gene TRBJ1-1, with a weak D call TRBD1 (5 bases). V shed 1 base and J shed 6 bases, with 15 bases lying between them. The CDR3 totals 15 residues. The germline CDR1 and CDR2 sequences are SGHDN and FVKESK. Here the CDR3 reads CASSQGRGNGAEAFF. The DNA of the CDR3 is TGTGCCAGCAGCCAAGGAAGGGGAAACGGCGCTGAAGCTTTCTTT.

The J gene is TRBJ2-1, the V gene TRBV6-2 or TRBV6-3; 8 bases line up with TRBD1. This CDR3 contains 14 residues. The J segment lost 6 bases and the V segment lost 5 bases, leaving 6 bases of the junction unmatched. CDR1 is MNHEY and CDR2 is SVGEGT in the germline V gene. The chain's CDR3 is CASSRTGTGNEQFF. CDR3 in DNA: TGTGCCAGCAGTCGGACAGGGACGGGCAATGAGCAGTTCTTC.

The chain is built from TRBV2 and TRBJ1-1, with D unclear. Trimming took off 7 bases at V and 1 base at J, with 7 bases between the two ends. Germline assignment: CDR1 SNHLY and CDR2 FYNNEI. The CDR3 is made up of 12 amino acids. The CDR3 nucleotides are TGTGCCAGCATCCCAGGGAACACTGAAGCTTTCTTT. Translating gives CASIPGNTEAFF.

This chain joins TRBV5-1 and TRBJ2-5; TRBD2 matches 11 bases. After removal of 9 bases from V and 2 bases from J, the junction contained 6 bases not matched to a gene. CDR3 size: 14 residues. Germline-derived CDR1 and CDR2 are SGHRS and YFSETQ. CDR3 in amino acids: CATTLAGGQETQYF. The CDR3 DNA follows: TGCGCCACCACCCTAGCGGGGGGACAAGAGACCCAGTACTTC.

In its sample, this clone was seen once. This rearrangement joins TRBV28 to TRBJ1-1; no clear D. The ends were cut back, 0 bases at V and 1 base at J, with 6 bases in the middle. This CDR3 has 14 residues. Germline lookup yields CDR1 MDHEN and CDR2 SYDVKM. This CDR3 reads CASSLWTRNTEAFF. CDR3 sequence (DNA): TGTGCCAGCAGTTTATGGACAAGGAACACTGAAGCTTTCTTT. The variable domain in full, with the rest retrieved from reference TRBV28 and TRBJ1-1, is DVKVTQSSRYLVKRTGEKVFLECVQDMDHENMFWYRQDPGLGLRLIYFSYDVKMKEKGDIPEGYSVSREKKERFSLILESASTNQTSMYLCASSLWTRNTEAFFGQGTRLTVV.

The CDR3 sequence: CASSQGTGKSYGYTF. DNA of the CDR3: TGTGCCAGCAGCCAAGGGACAGGCAAGAGCTATGGCTACACCTTC. V gene TRBV4-2 combines with J gene TRBJ1-2; 7 nucleotides line up with TRBD1. Germline values: CDR1 LGHNA, CDR2 YNFKEQ. The trim removed 1 base at V and 4 bases at J, leaving 6 bases unmatched. The CDR3 sequence is 15 residues long.

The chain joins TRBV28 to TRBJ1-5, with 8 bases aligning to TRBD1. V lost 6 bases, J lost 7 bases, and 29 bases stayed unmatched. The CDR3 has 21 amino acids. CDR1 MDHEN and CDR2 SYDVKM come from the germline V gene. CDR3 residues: CASRPTLAGTGPLEAKQPQHF. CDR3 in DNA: TGTGCCAGCAGACCTACCCTAGCCGGGACAGGCCCATTGGAAGCTAAGCAGCCCCAGCATTTT.

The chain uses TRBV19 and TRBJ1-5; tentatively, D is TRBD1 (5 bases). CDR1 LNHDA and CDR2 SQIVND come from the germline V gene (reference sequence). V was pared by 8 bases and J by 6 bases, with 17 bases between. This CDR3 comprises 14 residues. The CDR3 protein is CASVGTAQSQPQHF. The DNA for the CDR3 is TGTGCCAGTGTGGGGACCGCCCAGAGTCAGCCCCAGCATTTT.

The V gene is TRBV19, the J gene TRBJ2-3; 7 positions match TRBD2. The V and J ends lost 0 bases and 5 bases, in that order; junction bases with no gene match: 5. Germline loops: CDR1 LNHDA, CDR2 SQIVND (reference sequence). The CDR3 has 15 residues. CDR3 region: CASSIDRASGDTQYF. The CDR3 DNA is TGTGCCAGTAGTATAGATCGGGCTAGCGGAGATACGCAGTATTTT.